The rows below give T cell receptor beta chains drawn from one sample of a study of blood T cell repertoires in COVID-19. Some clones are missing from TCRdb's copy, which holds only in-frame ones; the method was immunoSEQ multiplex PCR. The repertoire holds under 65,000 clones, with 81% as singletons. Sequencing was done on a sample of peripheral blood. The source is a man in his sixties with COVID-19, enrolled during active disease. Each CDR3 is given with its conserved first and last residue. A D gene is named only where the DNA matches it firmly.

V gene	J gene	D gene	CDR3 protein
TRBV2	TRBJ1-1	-	CASTDARPNTEAFF
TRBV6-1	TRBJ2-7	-	CASSEPGQRPYEQYF
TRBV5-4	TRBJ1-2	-	CASSLGAGPYTF
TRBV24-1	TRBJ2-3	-	CATRGTASTDTQYF
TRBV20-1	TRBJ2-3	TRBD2	CSASRPAGNTDTQYF
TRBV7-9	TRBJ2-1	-	CASSFESGEWEQFF
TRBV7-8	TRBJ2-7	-	CASSFQNF
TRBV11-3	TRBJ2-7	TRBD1	CASSLDGQGGSYEQYF
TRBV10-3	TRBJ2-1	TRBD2	CAISGTSGGADEQFF
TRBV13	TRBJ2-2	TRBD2	CASSERRLAPGELFF
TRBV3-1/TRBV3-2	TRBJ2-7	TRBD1	CASSQGTVSSYEQYF
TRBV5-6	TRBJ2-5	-	CASSLWHQETQYF
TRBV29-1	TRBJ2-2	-	CSVSRDTKTGELFF
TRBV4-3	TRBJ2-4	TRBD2	CASSQDQGWAGDIQYF
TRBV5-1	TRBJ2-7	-	CASSFGGEQYF
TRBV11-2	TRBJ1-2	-	CASSSKLRANYGYTF
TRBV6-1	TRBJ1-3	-	CASSEAGALGNTIYF
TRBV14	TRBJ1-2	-	CASSQELRGRYTF
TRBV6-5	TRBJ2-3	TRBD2	CASSYSLAGGTDTQYF
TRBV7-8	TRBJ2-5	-	CASRHYQQETQYF
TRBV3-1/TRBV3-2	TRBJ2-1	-	CASSARTGRAGRGDNEQFF
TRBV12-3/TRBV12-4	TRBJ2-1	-	CASSFNIFNEQFF
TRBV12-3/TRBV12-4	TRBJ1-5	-	CASRQGGNQPQHF
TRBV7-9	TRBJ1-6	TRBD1	CASSPWDRGKNSPLHF
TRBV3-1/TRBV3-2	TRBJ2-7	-	CASSSLYEQYF
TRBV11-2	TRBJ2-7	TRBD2	CASRFTGGPHEQYF
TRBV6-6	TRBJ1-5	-	CASSYGRGKDSPQHF
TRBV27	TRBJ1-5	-	CASSPRNDNSNQPQHF
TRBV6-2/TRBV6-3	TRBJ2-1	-	CASSYGQLSSYNEQFF
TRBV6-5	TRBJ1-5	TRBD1	CASREGDREWQPQHF
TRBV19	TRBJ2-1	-	CASTARSRGNEQFF
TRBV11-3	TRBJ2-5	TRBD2	CASSSLAGAWETQYF
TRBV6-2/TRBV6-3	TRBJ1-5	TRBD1	CASSSGTAHRPQHF
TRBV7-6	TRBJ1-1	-	CASSLAVGTEAFF
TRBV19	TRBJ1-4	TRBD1	CASTGQGVGANEKLFF
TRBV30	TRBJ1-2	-	CAWSPGRGHIYGYTF
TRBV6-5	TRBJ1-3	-	CASSSIHGSSGNTIYF
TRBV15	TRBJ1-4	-	CATSRERPAVVGEKLFF
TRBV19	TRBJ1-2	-	CASSFTPPGPGRSNYGYTF
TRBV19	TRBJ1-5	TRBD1	CASSPPRRADRNQPQHF
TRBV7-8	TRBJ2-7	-	CASSLVVETYYEQYF
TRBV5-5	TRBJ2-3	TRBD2	CASSFLAGPSTDTQYF
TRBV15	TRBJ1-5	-	CATSRSTLDQPQHF
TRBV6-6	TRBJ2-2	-	CASSYTGLVAGELFF
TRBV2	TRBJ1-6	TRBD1	CASNRDRVGSPLHF
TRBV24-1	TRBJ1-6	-	CATSDGEPGPNNTRGSYNSPLHF
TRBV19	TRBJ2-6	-	CASSTDWAGANVLTF
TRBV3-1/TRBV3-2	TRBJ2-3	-	CASSRRGSADTQYF
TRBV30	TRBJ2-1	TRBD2	CAWSVTKGLAGSNEQFF
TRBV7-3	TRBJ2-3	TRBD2	CASSSSGGASTQYF